The 32 T cell receptor beta chains presented below share a single source sample, sequenced in a study of control samples from healthy donors and cancer patients. Sequenced by immunoSEQ multiplex PCR; TCRdb stores in-frame clones only, minus some. The sample has about 110,000 clones; roughly 85% are singletons. Sequencing used blood. Source of these receptors: a woman between 45 and 60 years old in good health.

The rearrangement links TRBV7-6 to TRBJ2-7; D remains ambiguous. CDR3 length: 14 residues. Germline V CDR1 and CDR2: SGHVS, FNYEAQ. V was trimmed by 0 bases and J by 2 bases, leaving 8 bases between them. The DNA for the CDR3 is TGTGCCAGCAGCTTAGCCCAGGTAGCCTACGAGCAGTACTTC. Translation: CASSLAQVAYEQYF. The variable domain in full, completed from reference TRBV7-6 and TRBJ2-7, reads GAGVSQSPRYKVTKRGQDVALRCDPISGHVSLYWYRQALGQGPEFLTYFNYEAQQDKSGLPNDRFSAERPEGSISTLTIQRTEQRDSAMYRCASSLAQVAYEQYFGPGTRLTVT.

This clone is a singleton in its sample. The chain joins TRBV19 to TRBJ2-1; a possible D gene is TRBD1 (5 bases). The CDR3 is 12 amino acids. V lost 5 bases, J lost 7 bases, and 9 bases lay in between. CDR1 is LNHDA, CDR2 SQIVND, per germline (reference sequence). For the CDR3, the DNA is TGTGCCAGTAGTGCCACAGGAAATGAGCAGTTCTTC. Amino acid sequence: CASSATGNEQFF.

The chain is built from TRBV7-2 and TRBJ2-1; 12 nucleotides line up with TRBD2. CDR1 and CDR2 (germline): SGHTA, FQGNSA. The CDR3 length is 16 residues. J lost 6 bases, V lost 5 bases, and 8 bases had no gene match. The CDR3 sequence is CASSPALAGGPNEQFF. The CDR3 DNA reads as TGTGCCAGCAGCCCTGCCCTAGCGGGGGGGCCCAATGAGCAGTTCTTC.

CDR3 DNA sequence: TGCGCCAGCAGCACTCAGGTAGGGCCGAACACTGAAGCTTTCTTT. This translates into CASSTQVGPNTEAFF. The chain has TRBV5-1 and TRBJ1-1, with unresolved D. V gave up 4 bases and J gave up 1 base, with 14 bases separating them. This CDR3 has 15 amino acids. From germline, CDR1 is SGHRS and CDR2 YFSETQ.

J is TRBJ2-3 and V is TRBV7-2, with TRBD1 as a possible D gene (5 bases). V was cut by 5 bases and J by 2 bases, with 14 bases left in between. Germline-derived CDR1 and CDR2 are SGHTA and FQGNSA. This CDR3 has 15 residues. In DNA, the CDR3 is TGTGCCAGCAGCATCAGGACACTTATCACAGATACGCAGTATTTT. Its translation: CASSIRTLITDTQYF.

The rearrangement links TRBV11-3 to TRBJ2-5; D possibly corresponds to TRBD2 (6 bases). The CDR3 spans 15 residues. Germline V gene lookup returns CDR1 SGHNT and CDR2 YENEEA. Trimming took off 0 bases at V and 5 bases at J, with 13 bases between the two ends. CDR3 in DNA: TGTGCCAGCAGCTTAGAAACGGGGGTGGGGGAGACCCAGTACTTC. Protein: CASSLETGVGETQYF.

This clone is a singleton in its sample. This rearrangement joins TRBV28 to TRBJ1-3; 9 nucleotides line up with TRBD1. The V gene's germline CDR1 is MDHEN and CDR2 SYDVKM. This CDR3 has 17 residues. V trimming: 5 bases; J trimming: 7 bases; junction bases outside the gene matches: 15. This CDR3 is CASSVPSGTGFYNTIYF. The CDR3 DNA is TGTGCCAGCAGTGTTCCATCCGGGACAGGGTTTTACAACACCATATATTTT.

This clone is classed as medium-sized. The V and J genes are TRBV29-1 and TRBJ2-5; no definite D call. The CDR3 spans 12 residues. Trimming cost V 5 bases and J 1 base, with 8 bases left between them. Per germline, CDR1 SQVTM and CDR2 ANQGSEA. DNA of the CDR3: TGCAGCGTTAGCGAGCCCCAAGAGACCCAGTACTTC. Translating it yields CSVSEPQETQYF.

The chain recombines TRBV3-1 (or the pseudogene TRBV3-2) with TRBJ2-7, with TRBD1 matching 7 bases. In germline, CDR1 is LGHDT, CDR2 YNNKEL (reference sequence). This CDR3 is 13 amino acids long. V was pared by 10 bases and J by 6 bases, with 12 bases of the junction left unmatched. CDR3 protein: CATQGDVRGEQYF. The CDR3 coding sequence is TGTGCCACCCAGGGGGACGTACGTGGCGAGCAGTACTTC.

The chain links TRBV3-1 (or the pseudogene TRBV3-2) to TRBJ1-4; unclear D gene. CDR3 size: 13 residues. Germline CDR1 and CDR2: LGHDT and YNNKEL (reference sequence). With 1 base removed from V and 11 bases from J, the gap between germline ends came to 11 bases. The DNA of the CDR3 is TGTGCCAGCAGCCAAGGTCTATCGAGCAAACTGTTTTTT. Amino acids: CASSQGLSSKLFF.

The chain recombines TRBV19 with TRBJ1-1, with D unclear. CDR1 LNHDA and CDR2 SQIVND come from the germline V gene (reference sequence). Trimming shortened V by 10 bases and J by 1 base, and 13 bases separated the two germline ends. This CDR3 spans 13 amino acids. CDR3 in amino acids: CATATLGNTEAFF. In DNA, the CDR3 is TGTGCCACCGCGACCTTAGGGAACACTGAAGCTTTCTTT.

This clone was detected only a few times. CDR3 nucleotide sequence: TGTGCCAGCGGAAACAGGGGGCCGAACACTGAAGCTTTCTTT. Translated, it gives CASGNRGPNTEAFF. The genes are TRBV5-6 and TRBJ1-1, with 9 bases identical to TRBD1. The CDR3 is 14 amino acids. Trimming removed 7 bases from V and 1 base from J; junction bases left unmatched: 5. Germline CDR1 and CDR2: SGHDT and YYEEEE.

The rearrangement links TRBV27 to TRBJ2-7; the D call may be TRBD1 or TRBD2 (5 bases each). CDR1 MNHEY and CDR2 SMNVEV come from the germline V gene (reference sequence). Between the trimmed V and J ends, which lost 2 bases and 7 bases, there was a span of 18 bases. The CDR3 is 15 amino acids. CDR3 protein: CASSLGGWDRWEQYF. The CDR3 DNA is TGTGCCAGCAGTTTAGGTGGGTGGGACCGATGGGAGCAGTACTTC.

V usage is TRBV7-2 and J usage is TRBJ1-6, with D perhaps TRBD1 (6 bases). This CDR3 is built from 15 residues. Germline V gene data show CDR1 as SGHTA and CDR2 as FQGNSA. The V and J ends lost 7 bases and 6 bases respectively, with 16 bases between them. The CDR3 loop is CASTQRGALNSPLHF. The CDR3 nucleotides read TGTGCCAGCACCCAGCGGGGGGCCCTTAATTCACCCCTCCACTTT.

The J gene is TRBJ2-7, the V gene TRBV7-3; D is unclear. V was cut by 0 bases and J by 6 bases, with 12 bases left in between. This CDR3 is built from 14 residues. Germline CDR1 SGHTA, CDR2 FQGTGA. The CDR3 DNA is TGTGCCAGCAGCTTAACGGCTTCTAGTCTCGAGCAGTACTTC. Translation gives CASSLTASSLEQYF.

The chain combines TRBV24-1 with TRBJ1-5; 7 bases fit TRBD1. V lost 3 bases, J lost 5 bases, and 12 bases stayed unmatched. Germline CDR1 KGHDR, CDR2 SFDVKD. The CDR3 covers 17 residues. Here the CDR3 DNA reads TGTGCCACCAGTGATAACACCGGGACAGAGTATGATCAGCCCCAGCATTTT. It encodes CATSDNTGTEYDQPQHF.

The gene calls are TRBV6-5 and TRBJ2-7, with TRBD2 as a possible D gene (6 bases). The CDR3 length is 14 residues. Per the germline V gene, CDR1 is MNHEY and CDR2 is SVGAGI. V was cut by 3 bases and J by 3 bases, with 12 bases left in between. CDR3 bases: TGTGCCAGCAGTTATACTAGCACCAGCTACGAGCAGTACTTC. Encoded protein: CASSYTSTSYEQYF.

This clone appeared once. This sequence joins TRBV2 and TRBJ1-2; no clear D. There are 13 residues in the CDR3. The V gene lost 2 bases and the J gene lost 4 bases, with 8 bases spanning the gap. Per germline, CDR1 SNHLY and CDR2 FYNNEI. Here the CDR3 DNA reads TGTGCCAGCAGTGAATCGGACTTCTATGGCTACACCTTC. Protein product: CASSESDFYGYTF.

V gene TRBV20-1 combines with J gene TRBJ1-2; 8 bases agree with TRBD1. V was pared by 7 bases and J by 7 bases, with 5 bases of the junction left unmatched. CDR3 length equals 11 residues. CDR1 and CDR2 (germline): DFQATT, SNEGSKA (reference sequence). The CDR3 reads CSVSGGFGYTF. The CDR3 DNA reads TGCAGTGTCTCAGGGGGCTTTGGCTACACCTTC.

V usage is TRBV30 and J usage is TRBJ2-5, with D maybe TRBD2 (6 bases). The CDR3 totals 13 residues. Germline CDR1 and CDR2: GTSNPN and SVGIG (reference sequence). V lost 3 bases to trimming and J lost 2 bases, with 10 bases between them. The CDR3 sequence is CAWRDRGQETQYF. The DNA of the CDR3 is TGTGCCTGGAGGGATCGGGGGCAAGAGACCCAGTACTTC.

The genes are TRBV7-3 and TRBJ2-1, with 8 bases identical to TRBD1. CDR3 length: 13 residues. CDR1 and CDR2 (germline): SGHTA, FQGTGA. The ends lost 5 bases at V and 5 bases at J; junction bases unmatched: 2. CDR3 in amino acids: CASSRTGNNEQFF. The CDR3 DNA follows: TGTGCCAGCAGCCGGACAGGGAACAATGAGCAGTTCTTC.

CDR3 DNA sequence: TGTGCCAGCAGCTTCGATATATCCACTGAAGCTTTCTTT. Amino acids: CASSFDISTEAFF. The V and J genes are TRBV7-8 and TRBJ1-1; D not resolved. The germline CDR1 and CDR2 sequences are SGHVS and FQNEAQ. Trimming removed 3 bases from V and 4 bases from J, with 9 bases in between. The CDR3 totals 13 residues.

The V and J genes are TRBV19 and TRBJ1-3; no clear D. V was trimmed by 7 bases and J by 3 bases, leaving 13 bases between them. CDR1 and CDR2 (germline): LNHDA, SQIVND (reference sequence). The CDR3 spans 14 residues. CDR3 amino acids: CASNPPVGGNTIYF. The CDR3 coding sequence is TGTGCCAGTAACCCGCCCGTGGGTGGAAACACCATATATTTT.

The chain couples TRBV14 to TRBJ2-3; 8 bases match TRBD2. This CDR3 is built from 15 residues. Germline CDR1 is SGHDN and CDR2 is FVKESK. The J segment lost 0 bases and the V segment lost 5 bases, leaving 4 bases of the junction unmatched. The DNA for the CDR3 is TGTGCCAGCAGCGAGCGGGGGCGAAGCACAGATACGCAGTATTTT. Its translation is CASSERGRSTDTQYF.

The chain has TRBV3-1 (or the pseudogene TRBV3-2) and TRBJ2-1, with D tentatively TRBD2 (6 bases). Trimming removed 4 bases from V and 4 bases from J, with 14 bases in between. CDR1 is LGHDT and CDR2 is YNNKEL in the germline V gene (reference sequence). The CDR3 is 15 amino acids. In nucleotides, the CDR3 is TGTGCCAGCAGCCCAGCGACGGAGGGGTACAATGAGCAGTTCTTC. Protein product: CASSPATEGYNEQFF.

This clone was counted a few times. The V and J genes are TRBV12-5 and TRBJ2-7, with D possibly TRBD2 on 6 matching bases. CDR1 LGHNT and CDR2 FRNRAP come from the germline V gene. This CDR3 contains 16 residues. Between the trimmed V and J ends, which lost 0 bases and 3 bases, there was a span of 15 bases. CDR3 in amino acids: CASGLVLAGRVYEQYF. The DNA of the CDR3 is TGTGCTAGTGGTTTGGTACTCGCGGGGAGAGTCTACGAGCAGTACTTC.

The rearrangement uses TRBV28 and TRBJ2-3; the D call may be TRBD1 or TRBD2 (6 bases each). Germline V gives CDR1 MDHEN, CDR2 SYDVKM. V gave up 7 bases and J gave up 1 base, with 12 bases separating them. The CDR3 sequence is 14 residues long. CDR3 DNA: TGTGCCAGCACGTTGGGGGGCGGCACAGATACGCAGTATTTT. Amino acid sequence: CASTLGGGTDTQYF. The whole variable domain, remainder taken from reference TRBV28 and TRBJ2-3, is DVKVTQSSRYLVKRTGEKVFLECVQDMDHENMFWYRQDPGLGLRLIYFSYDVKMKEKGDIPEGYSVSREKKERFSLILESASTNQTSMYLCASTLGGGTDTQYFGPGTRLTVL.

V gene TRBV11-1 combines with J gene TRBJ2-5; TRBD2 might be the D (7 bases). This CDR3 comprises 15 residues. V lost 6 bases to trimming and J lost 5 bases, with 19 bases between them. From germline, CDR1 is SGHAT and CDR2 FQDESV (reference sequence). The CDR3 nucleotides read TGTGCCAGCAGTTTTTCCCCGGGGGGCGGGGAGACCCAGTACTTC. Its protein is CASSFSPGGGETQYF.

The chain is built from TRBV7-6 and TRBJ2-7; 13 bases map to TRBD2. Germline CDR1 reads SGHVS; CDR2 reads FNYEAQ. The CDR3 is made up of 17 amino acids. Germline trimming cut 5 bases from V and 1 base from J; bases unmatched to any gene: 8. This CDR3 is CASSLSGTSGISYEQYF. Here the CDR3 DNA reads TGTGCCAGCAGCCTATCCGGGACTAGCGGGATATCCTACGAGCAGTACTTC.

The rearrangement links TRBV11-2 to TRBJ2-1; no reliable D call. Trimming stripped 5 bases from V and 6 bases from J, with 14 bases between. The CDR3 consists of 14 residues. CDR1 SGHAT and CDR2 FQNNGV come from the germline V gene. The CDR3 sequence: CASSLRTFSNEQFF. In DNA, the CDR3 is TGTGCCAGCAGCCTCCGGACCTTCAGCAATGAGCAGTTCTTC.

CDR3 protein: CAWAHQGQGYTF. CDR3 bases: TGTGCCTGGGCCCATCAGGGGCAAGGCTACACCTTC. This sequence joins TRBV30 and TRBJ1-2; D may be TRBD1 (6 bases). The CDR3 length is 12 residues. With 5 bases removed from V and 8 bases from J, the gap between germline ends came to 15 bases. In germline, CDR1 is GTSNPN, CDR2 SVGIG (reference sequence).

The chain couples TRBV13 to TRBJ1-2, with 10 positions matching TRBD1. J was trimmed by 4 bases and V by 3 bases; bases with no gene match: 8. Per the germline V gene, CDR1 is PRHDT and CDR2 is FYEKMQ (reference sequence). The CDR3 is made up of 16 amino acids. CDR3 in DNA: TGTGCCAGCAGCTTGTTTGGGACAGGGGTACCCTATGGCTACACCTTC. It encodes CASSLFGTGVPYGYTF.